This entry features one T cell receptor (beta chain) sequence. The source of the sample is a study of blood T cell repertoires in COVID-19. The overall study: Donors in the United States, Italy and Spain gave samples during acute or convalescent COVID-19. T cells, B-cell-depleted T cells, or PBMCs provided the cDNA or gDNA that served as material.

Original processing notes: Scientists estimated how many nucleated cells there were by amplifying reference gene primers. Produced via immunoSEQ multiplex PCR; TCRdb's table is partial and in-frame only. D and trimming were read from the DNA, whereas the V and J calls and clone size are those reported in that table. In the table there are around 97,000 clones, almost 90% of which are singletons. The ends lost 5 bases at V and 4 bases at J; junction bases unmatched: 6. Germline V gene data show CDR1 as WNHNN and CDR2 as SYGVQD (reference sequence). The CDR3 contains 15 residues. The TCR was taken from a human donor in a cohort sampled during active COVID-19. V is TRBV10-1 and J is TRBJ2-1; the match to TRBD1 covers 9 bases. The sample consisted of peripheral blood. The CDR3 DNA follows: TGCGCCAGCAGTCAAACAGGGGGCGCGTACAATGAGCAGTTCTTC. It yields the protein CASSQTGGAYNEQFF.